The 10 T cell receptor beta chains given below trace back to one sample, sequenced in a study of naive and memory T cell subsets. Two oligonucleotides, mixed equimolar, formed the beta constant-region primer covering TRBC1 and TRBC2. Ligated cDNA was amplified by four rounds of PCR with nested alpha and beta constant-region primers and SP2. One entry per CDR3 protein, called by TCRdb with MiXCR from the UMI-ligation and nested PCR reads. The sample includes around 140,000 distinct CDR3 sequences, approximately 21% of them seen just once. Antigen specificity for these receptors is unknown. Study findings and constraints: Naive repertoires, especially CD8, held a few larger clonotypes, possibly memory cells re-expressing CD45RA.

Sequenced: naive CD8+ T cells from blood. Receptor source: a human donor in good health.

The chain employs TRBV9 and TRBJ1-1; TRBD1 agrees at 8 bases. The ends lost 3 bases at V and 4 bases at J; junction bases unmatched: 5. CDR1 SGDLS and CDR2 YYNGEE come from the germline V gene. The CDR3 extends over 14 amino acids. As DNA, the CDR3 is TGTGCCAGCAGCGCTACAGGGGGAGGCACTGAAGCTTTCTTT. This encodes CASSATGGGTEAFF.

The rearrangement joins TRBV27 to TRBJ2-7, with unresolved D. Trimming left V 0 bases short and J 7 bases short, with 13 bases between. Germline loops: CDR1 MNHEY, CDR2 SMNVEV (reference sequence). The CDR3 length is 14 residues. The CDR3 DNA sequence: TGTGCCAGCAGTTTATCGCTTGGCGGAGCAGAGCAGTACTTC. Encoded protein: CASSLSLGGAEQYF.

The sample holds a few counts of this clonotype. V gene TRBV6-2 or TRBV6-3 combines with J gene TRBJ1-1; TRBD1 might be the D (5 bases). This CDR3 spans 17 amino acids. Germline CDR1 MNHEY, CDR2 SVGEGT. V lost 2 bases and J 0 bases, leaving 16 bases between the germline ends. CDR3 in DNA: TGTGCCAGCAGTTACGGGGCAGAGAAGAAAATGAACACTGAAGCTTTCTTT. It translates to CASSYGAEKKMNTEAFF.

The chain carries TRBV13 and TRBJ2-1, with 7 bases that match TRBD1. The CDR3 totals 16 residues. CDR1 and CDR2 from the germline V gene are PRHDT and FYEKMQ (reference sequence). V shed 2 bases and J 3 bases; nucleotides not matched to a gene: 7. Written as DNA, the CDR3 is TGTGCCAGCAGCTTAACCAAGGGGGCAGTCTACAATGAGCAGTTCTTC. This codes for CASSLTKGAVYNEQFF.

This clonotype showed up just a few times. The CDR3 reads CSVFLNEKLFF. The CDR3 DNA sequence: TGCAGCGTTTTCCTTAATGAAAAACTGTTTTTT. The chain uses TRBV29-1 and TRBJ1-4, with unresolved D. Germline CDR1 is SQVTM and CDR2 is ANQGSEA. The CDR3 runs to 11 residues. V lost 5 bases, J lost 4 bases, and 5 bases lay in between.

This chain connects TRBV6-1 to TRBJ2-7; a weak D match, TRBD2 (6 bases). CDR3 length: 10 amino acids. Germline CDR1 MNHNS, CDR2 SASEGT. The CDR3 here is CLTGDYEQYF. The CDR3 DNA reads TGTCTGACGGGGGACTACGAGCAGTACTTC.

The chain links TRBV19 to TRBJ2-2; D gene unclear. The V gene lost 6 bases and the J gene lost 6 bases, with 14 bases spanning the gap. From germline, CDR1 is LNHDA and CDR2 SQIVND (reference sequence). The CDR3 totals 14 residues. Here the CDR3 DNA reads TGTGCCAGTAGCACAGTAGAATTCCCCGGGGAGCTGTTTTTT. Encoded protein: CASSTVEFPGELFF.

The CDR3 is CASSFTGTGYGYTF. The DNA for the CDR3 is TGTGCCAGCAGTTTCACCGGGACAGGCTATGGCTACACCTTC. This chain joins TRBV28 and TRBJ1-2, with 8 bases fitting TRBD1. Trimming cost V 3 bases and J 4 bases; bases outside gene matches: 4. In germline, CDR1 is MDHEN, CDR2 SYDVKM. This CDR3 has 14 residues.

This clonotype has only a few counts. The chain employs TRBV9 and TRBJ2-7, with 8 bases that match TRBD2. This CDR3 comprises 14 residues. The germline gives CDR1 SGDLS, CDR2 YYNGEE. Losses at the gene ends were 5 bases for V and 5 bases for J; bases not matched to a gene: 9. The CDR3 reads CASSERAGDHEQYF. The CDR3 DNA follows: TGTGCCAGCAGTGAGCGAGCGGGAGACCACGAGCAGTACTTC. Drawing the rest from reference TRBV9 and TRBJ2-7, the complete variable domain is DSGVTQTPKHLITATGQRVTLRCSPRSGDLSVYWYQQSLDQGLQFLIQYYNGEERAKGNILERFSAQQFPDLHSELNLSSLELGDSALYFCASSERAGDHEQYFGPGTRLTVT.

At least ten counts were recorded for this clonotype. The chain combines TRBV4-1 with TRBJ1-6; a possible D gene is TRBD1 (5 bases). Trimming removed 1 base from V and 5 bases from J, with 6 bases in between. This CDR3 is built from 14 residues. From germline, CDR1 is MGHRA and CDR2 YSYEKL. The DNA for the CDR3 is TGCGCCAGCAGCCAAGTGACAGATAATTCACCCCTCCACTTT. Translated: CASSQVTDNSPLHF.